The present entry profiles one TCR beta chain with its context. This sample was taken from a study of blood T cell repertoires in COVID-19. Looking at the study overall: Sites in the United States, Italy and Spain provided acute and convalescent COVID-19 samples. Nucleic acid was either cDNA or gDNA, and it came from T cells, B-cell-depleted T cells, or PBMCs.

In the source study's methods: Reference gene primer amplification yielded estimated nucleated cell counts. Sequenced by immunoSEQ multiplex PCR; TCRdb stores in-frame clones only, minus some. V and J calls and clone size follow that table, whereas D and trimming were derived from the DNA. The sample lists around 160,000 clones, around four fifths occurring once. The V end was cut by 5 bases, the J end by 3 bases, with 8 bases between. The CDR3 consists of 13 residues. Germline V gene sequence: CDR1 LNHDA, CDR2 SQIVND (reference sequence). Sequencing was carried out using peripheral blood. The chain combines TRBV19 with TRBJ1-5; D remains unclear. The receptor was derived from a woman aged 40 to 50 with active or convalescent COVID-19. CDR3 DNA: TGTGCCAGTAGTGCACTCACCAATCAGCCCCAGCATTTT. It encodes CASSALTNQPQHF.